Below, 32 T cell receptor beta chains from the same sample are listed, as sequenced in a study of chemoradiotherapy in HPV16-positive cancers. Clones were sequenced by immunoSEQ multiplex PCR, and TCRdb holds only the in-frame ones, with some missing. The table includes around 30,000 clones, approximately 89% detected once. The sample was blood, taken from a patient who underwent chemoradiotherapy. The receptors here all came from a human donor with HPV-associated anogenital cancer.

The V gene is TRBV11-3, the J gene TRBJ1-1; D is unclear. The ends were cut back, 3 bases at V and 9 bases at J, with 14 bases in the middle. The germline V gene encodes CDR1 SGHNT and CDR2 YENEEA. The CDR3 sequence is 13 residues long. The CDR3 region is CASSFSEAAQAFF. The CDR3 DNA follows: TGTGCCAGCAGCTTCTCAGAGGCCGCCCAAGCTTTCTTT.

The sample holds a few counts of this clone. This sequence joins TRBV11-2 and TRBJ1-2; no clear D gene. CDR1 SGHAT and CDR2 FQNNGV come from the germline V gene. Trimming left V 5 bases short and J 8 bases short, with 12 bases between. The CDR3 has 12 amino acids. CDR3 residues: CASSARLRGYTF. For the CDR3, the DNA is TGTGCCAGCAGCGCCAGATTACGGGGCTACACCTTC.

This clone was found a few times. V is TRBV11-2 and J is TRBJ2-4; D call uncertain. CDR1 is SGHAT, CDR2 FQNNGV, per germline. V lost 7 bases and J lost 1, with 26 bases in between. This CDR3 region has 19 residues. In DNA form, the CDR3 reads TGTGCCAGCACCCCCTTCATTCGCCAGCGTGAATGGGCCAAAAACATTCAGTACTTC. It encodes CASTPFIRQREWAKNIQYF.

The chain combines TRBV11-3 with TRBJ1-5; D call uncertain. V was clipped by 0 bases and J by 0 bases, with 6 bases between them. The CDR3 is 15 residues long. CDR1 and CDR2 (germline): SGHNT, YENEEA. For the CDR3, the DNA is TGTGCCAGCAGCTTAGATTGGCTTAGCAATCAGCCCCAGCATTTT. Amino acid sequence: CASSLDWLSNQPQHF.

The chain's CDR3 is CASSIDGGSPPTDTQYF. The DNA for the CDR3 is TGTGCCAGTAGTATCGATGGCGGCTCTCCCCCCACAGATACGCAGTATTTT. This chain connects TRBV19 to TRBJ2-3; D gene uncertain. CDR3 length: 17 residues. Trimming left V 3 bases short and J 2 bases short, with 18 bases between. Looked up from germline, CDR1 is LNHDA and CDR2 is SQIVND (reference sequence).

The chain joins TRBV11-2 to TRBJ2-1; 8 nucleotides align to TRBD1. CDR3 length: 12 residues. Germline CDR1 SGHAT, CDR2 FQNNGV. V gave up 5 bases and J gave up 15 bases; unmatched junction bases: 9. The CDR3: CASSPDRARRFF. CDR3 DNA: TGTGCCAGCAGCCCGGACAGGGCTCGTCGGTTCTTC.

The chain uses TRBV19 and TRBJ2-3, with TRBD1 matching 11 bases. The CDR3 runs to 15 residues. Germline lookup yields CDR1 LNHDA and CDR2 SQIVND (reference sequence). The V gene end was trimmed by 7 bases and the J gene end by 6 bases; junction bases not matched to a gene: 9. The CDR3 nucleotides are TGTGCCAGTACCATAGGACAGGGGGCTCGGGATACGCAGTATTTT. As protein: CASTIGQGARDTQYF.

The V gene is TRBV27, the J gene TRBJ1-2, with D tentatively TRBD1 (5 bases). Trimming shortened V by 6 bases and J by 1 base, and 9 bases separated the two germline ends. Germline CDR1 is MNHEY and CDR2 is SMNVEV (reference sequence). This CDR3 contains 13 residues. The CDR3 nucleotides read TGTGCCAGCAGGCGGGACCTTAACTATGGCTACACCTTC. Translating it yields CASRRDLNYGYTF.

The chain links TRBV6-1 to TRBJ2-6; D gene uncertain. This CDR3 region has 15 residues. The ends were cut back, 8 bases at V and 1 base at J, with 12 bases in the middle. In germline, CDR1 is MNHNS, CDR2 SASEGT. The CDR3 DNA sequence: TGTGCCAGCTCGGGTCTCCTATCTGGGGCCAACGTCCTGACTTTC. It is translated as CASSGLLSGANVLTF.

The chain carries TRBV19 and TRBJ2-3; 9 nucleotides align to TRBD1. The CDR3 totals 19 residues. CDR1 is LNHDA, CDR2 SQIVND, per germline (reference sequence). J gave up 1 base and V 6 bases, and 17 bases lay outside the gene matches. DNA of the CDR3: TGTGCCAGTAGAACCCGGGGACAGGGACGAGCTCGGGGCACAGATACGCAGTATTTT. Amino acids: CASRTRGQGRARGTDTQYF.

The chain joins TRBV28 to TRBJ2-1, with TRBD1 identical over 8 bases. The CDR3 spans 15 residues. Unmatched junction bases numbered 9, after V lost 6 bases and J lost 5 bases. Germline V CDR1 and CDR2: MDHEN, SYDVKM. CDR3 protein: CASSPIGQGNNEQFF. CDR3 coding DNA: TGTGCCAGCAGCCCGATCGGACAGGGTAACAATGAGCAGTTCTTC.

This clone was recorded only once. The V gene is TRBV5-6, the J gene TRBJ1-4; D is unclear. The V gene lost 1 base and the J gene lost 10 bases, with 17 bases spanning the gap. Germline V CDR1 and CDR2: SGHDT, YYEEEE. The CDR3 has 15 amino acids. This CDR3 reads CASSLSSRAGSKLFF. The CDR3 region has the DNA TGTGCCAGCAGCTTGAGCAGTCGTGCGGGGTCAAAACTGTTTTTT.

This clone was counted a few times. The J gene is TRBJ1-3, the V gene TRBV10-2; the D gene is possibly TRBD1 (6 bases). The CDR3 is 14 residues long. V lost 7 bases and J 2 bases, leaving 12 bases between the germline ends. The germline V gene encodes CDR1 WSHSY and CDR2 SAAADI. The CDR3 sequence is CASTSRGTGNTIYF. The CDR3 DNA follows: TGCGCCAGCACTTCGAGGGGGACTGGAAACACCATATATTTT.

The CDR3 DNA follows: TGTGCCAGCTCACCAGGGCCCACTGAAGCTTTCTTT. Translated: CASSPGPTEAFF. The V call is TRBV18, the J call TRBJ1-1, with D uncertain. The germline CDR1 and CDR2 sequences are KGHSH and LQKENI. Trimming removed 2 bases from V and 4 bases from J, with 5 bases in between. CDR3 length: 12 amino acids.

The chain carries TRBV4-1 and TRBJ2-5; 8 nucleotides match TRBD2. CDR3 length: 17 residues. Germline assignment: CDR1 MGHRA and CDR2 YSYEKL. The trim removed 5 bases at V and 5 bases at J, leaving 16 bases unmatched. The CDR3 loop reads CASSYRRSGGAWETQYF. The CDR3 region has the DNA TGCGCCAGCAGCTACCGGCGTTCGGGAGGGGCCTGGGAGACCCAGTACTTC.

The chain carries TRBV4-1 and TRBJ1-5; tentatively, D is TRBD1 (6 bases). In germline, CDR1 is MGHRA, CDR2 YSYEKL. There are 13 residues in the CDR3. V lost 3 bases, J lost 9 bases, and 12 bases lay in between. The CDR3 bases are TGCGCCAGCAGCCAGGACAGTTCAGGGCCCCAGCATTTT. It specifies CASSQDSSGPQHF.

This CDR3 is CASRDSLGQTQYF. The DNA for the CDR3 is TGCGCCAGCAGGGACTCTTTGGGACAGACCCAGTACTTC. The chain links TRBV5-1 to TRBJ2-5; D may correspond to TRBD1 or TRBD2 (5 bases each). Germline values: CDR1 SGHRS, CDR2 YFSETQ. CDR3 length equals 13 residues. Trimming shortened V by 5 bases and J by 6 bases, and 14 bases separated the two germline ends.

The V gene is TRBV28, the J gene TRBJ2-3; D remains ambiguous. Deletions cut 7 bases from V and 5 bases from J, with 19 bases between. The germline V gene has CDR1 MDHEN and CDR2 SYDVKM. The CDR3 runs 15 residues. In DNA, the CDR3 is TGTGCCAGCACCCCCCCCAGGCAATTAGGAGATACGCAGTATTTT. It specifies CASTPPRQLGDTQYF.

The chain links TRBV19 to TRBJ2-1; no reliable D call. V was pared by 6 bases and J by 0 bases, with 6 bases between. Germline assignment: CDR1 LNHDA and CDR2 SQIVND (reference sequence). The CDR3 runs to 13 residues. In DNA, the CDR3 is TGTGCCAGTAGCATAAGCTCCTACAATGAGCAGTTCTTC. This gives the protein CASSISSYNEQFF.

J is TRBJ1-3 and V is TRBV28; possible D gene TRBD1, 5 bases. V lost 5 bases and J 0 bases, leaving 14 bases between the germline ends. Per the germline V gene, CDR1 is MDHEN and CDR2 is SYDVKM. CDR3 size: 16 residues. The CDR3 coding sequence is TGTGCCAGCAGTACCGATGGGGGAGGCTCTGGAAACACCATATATTTT. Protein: CASSTDGGGSGNTIYF.

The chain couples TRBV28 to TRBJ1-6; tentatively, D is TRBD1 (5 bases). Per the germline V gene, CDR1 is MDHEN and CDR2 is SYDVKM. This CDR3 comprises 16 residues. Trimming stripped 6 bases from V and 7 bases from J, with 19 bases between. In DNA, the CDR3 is TGTGCCAGCAGATCTGAAGACAGCCGGGGGAATTCACCCCTCCACTTT. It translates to CASRSEDSRGNSPLHF.

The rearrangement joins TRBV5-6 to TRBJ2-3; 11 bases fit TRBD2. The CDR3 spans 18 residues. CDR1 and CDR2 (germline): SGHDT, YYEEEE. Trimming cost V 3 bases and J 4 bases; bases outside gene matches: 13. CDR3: CASSYKVTSGGGADTQYF. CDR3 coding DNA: TGTGCCAGCAGCTATAAGGTTACTAGCGGGGGAGGGGCAGATACGCAGTATTTT.

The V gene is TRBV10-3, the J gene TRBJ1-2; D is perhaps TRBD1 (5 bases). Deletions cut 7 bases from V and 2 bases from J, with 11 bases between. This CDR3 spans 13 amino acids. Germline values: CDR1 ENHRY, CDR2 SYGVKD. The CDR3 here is CAIKGARNYGYTF. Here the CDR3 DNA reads TGTGCCATCAAAGGGGCCCGAAACTATGGCTACACCTTC.

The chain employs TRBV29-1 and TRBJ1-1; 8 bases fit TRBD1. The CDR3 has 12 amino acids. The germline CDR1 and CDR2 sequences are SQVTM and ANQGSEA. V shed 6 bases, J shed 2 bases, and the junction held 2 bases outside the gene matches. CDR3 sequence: CSVDRDNTEAFF. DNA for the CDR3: TGCAGCGTGGACAGGGATAACACTGAAGCTTTCTTT. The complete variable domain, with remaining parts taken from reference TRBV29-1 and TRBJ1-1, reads SAVISQKPSRDICQRGTSLTIQCQVDSQVTMMFWYRQQPGQSLTLIATANQGSEATYESGFVIDKFPISRPNLTFSTLTVSNMSPEDSSIYLCSVDRDNTEAFFGQGTRLTVV.

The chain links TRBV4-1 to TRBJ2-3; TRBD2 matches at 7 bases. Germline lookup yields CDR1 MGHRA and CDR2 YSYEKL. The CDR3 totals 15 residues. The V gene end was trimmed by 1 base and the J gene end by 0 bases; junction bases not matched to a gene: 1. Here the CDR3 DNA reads TGCGCCAGCAGCCAAGTGCGGGGGAGCACAGATACGCAGTATTTT. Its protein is CASSQVRGSTDTQYF.

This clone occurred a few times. CDR3: CAATGGWDNSPLHF. DNA of the CDR3: TGTGCAGCTACAGGGGGCTGGGATAATTCACCCCTCCACTTT. The chain joins TRBV30 to TRBJ1-6; 9 bases are shared with TRBD1. The V gene's germline CDR1 is GTSNPN and CDR2 SVGIG (reference sequence). CDR3 length: 14 amino acids.

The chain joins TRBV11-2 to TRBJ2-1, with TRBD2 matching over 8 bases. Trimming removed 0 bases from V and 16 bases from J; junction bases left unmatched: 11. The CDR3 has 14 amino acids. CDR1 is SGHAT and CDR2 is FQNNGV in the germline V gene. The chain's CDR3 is CASSLDPGTSLYFF. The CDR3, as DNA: TGTGCCAGCAGCTTAGACCCCGGGACTAGTTTGTATTTCTTC.

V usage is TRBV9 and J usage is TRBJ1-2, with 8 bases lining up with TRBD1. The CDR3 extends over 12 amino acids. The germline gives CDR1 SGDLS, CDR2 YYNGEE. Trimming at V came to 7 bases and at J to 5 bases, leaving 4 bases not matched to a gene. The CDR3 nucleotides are TGTGCCAGCGGGGGACAGGCTTATGGCTACACCTTC. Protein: CASGGQAYGYTF.

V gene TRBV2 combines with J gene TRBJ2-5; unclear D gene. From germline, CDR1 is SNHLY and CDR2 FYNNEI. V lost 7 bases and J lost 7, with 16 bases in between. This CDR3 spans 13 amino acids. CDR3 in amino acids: CASTGAPWGTQYF. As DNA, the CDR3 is TGTGCCAGCACGGGCGCACCCTGGGGGACCCAGTACTTC.

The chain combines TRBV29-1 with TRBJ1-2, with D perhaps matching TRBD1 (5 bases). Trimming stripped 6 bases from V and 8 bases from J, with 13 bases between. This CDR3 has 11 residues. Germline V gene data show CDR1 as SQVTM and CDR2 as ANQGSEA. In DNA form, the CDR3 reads TGCAGCGTCAACTCTGGGGGGGGCTACACCTTC. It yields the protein CSVNSGGGYTF.

The DNA of the CDR3 is TGTGCCAGCAGGCCGGCTAGCGACGGGGAGACCCAGTACTTC. It translates to CASRPASDGETQYF. The rearrangement uses TRBV27 and TRBJ2-5; a possible D gene is TRBD2 (6 bases). The germline gives CDR1 MNHEY, CDR2 SMNVEV (reference sequence). The CDR3 is 14 residues long. V was clipped by 6 bases and J by 5 bases, with 16 bases between them.

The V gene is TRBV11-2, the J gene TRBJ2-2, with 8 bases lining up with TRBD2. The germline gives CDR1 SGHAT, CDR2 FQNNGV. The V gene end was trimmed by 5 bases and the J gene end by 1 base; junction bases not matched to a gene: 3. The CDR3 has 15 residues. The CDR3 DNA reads TGTGCCAGCAGCCAGCTAGCGGGGAACACCGGGGAGCTGTTTTTT. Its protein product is CASSQLAGNTGELFF.